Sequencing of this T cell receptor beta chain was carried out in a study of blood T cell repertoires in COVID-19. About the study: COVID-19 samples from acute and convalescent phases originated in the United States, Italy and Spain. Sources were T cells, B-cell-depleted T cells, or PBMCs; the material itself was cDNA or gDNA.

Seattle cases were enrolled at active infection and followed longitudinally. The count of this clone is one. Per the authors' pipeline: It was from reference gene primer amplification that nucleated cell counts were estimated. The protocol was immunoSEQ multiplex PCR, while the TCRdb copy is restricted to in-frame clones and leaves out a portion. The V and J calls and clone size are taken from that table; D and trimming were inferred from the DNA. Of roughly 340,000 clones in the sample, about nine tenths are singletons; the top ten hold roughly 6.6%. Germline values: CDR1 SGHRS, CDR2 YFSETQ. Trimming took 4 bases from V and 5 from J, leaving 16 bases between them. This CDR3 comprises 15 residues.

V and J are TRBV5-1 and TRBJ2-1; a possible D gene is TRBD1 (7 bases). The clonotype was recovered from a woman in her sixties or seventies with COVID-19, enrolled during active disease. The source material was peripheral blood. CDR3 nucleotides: TGCGCCAGCAGCCCCTCAGGGGGGCCCCACAATGAGCAGTTCTTC. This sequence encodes CASSPSGGPHNEQFF.